The 6 T cell receptor beta chains below all came from one sample that was sequenced in a study of cytomegalovirus exposure and HLA in healthy donors. The PCR ran on 60 Vbeta and 13 Jbeta primers. TCRdb keeps only in-frame clones here, not all; method: immunoSEQ multiplex PCR. The sample has 150,000 to 200,000 clones; approximately 88% are singletons. Sequenced sample: PBMCs. The receptor source for this set is a woman in her 30s in good health and CMV-seronegative.

This chain links TRBV5-1 with TRBJ2-7; the D gene is possibly TRBD1 (5 bases). There are 13 residues in the CDR3. Germline V gives CDR1 SGHRS, CDR2 YFSETQ. V lost 0 bases to trimming and J lost 1 base, with 5 bases between them. The CDR3 sequence: CASSLAGSYEQYF. The CDR3 DNA is TGCGCCAGCAGCTTGGCAGGGTCCTACGAGCAGTACTTC.

V and J are TRBV7-9 and TRBJ2-6; D perhaps matches TRBD1 (5 bases). The germline V gene encodes CDR1 SEHNR and CDR2 FQNEAQ (reference sequence). The CDR3 extends over 18 amino acids. Trimming pared 5 bases from V and 0 bases from J, leaving 17 bases between. CDR3: CASSPETARYSGANVLTF. For the CDR3, the DNA is TGTGCCAGCAGCCCAGAGACAGCCCGGTACTCTGGGGCCAACGTCCTGACTTTC.

This clone appeared a single time. The chain is built from TRBV6-6 and TRBJ1-1, with D possibly matching TRBD1 (5 bases). The CDR3 runs to 15 residues. Per germline, CDR1 MNHNY and CDR2 SVGAGI (reference sequence). Between the trimmed V and J ends, which lost 2 bases and 5 bases, there was a span of 15 bases. The DNA for the CDR3 is TGTGCCAGCAGTTACGCCCCGCAGGGAGGAACTGAAGCTTTCTTT. It codes for CASSYAPQGGTEAFF.

Only a few counts were recorded for this clone. The chain links TRBV6-6 to TRBJ1-5; D gene uncertain. Trimming removed 6 bases from V and 0 bases from J, with 12 bases in between. The CDR3 has 15 residues. Per the germline V gene, CDR1 is MNHNY and CDR2 is SVGAGI (reference sequence). CDR3 bases: TGTGCCAGCAGGAACAGCGGGAGTAGCAATCAGCCCCAGCATTTT. Translated, it gives CASRNSGSSNQPQHF.

This sequence joins TRBV5-4 and TRBJ1-1; D may be TRBD1 (6 bases). Germline V gene data show CDR1 as SGHNT and CDR2 as YYREEE (reference sequence). The CDR3 totals 13 residues. V dropped 1 base and J dropped 7 bases, with 11 bases sitting between them. The CDR3 DNA follows: TGTGCCAGCAGCTTGCCCGGACAGTTTGAAGCTTTCTTT. Translated, it gives CASSLPGQFEAFF.

The chain joins TRBV7-2 to TRBJ2-7; TRBD2 is a possible D gene (5 bases). V lost 4 bases and J lost 5, with 15 bases in between. CDR3 length equals 14 residues. Germline-derived CDR1 and CDR2 are SGHTA and FQGNSA. The CDR3 loop is CASSSSIGGNEQYF. DNA for the CDR3: TGTGCCAGCAGCTCTAGCATTGGAGGAAACGAGCAGTACTTC.